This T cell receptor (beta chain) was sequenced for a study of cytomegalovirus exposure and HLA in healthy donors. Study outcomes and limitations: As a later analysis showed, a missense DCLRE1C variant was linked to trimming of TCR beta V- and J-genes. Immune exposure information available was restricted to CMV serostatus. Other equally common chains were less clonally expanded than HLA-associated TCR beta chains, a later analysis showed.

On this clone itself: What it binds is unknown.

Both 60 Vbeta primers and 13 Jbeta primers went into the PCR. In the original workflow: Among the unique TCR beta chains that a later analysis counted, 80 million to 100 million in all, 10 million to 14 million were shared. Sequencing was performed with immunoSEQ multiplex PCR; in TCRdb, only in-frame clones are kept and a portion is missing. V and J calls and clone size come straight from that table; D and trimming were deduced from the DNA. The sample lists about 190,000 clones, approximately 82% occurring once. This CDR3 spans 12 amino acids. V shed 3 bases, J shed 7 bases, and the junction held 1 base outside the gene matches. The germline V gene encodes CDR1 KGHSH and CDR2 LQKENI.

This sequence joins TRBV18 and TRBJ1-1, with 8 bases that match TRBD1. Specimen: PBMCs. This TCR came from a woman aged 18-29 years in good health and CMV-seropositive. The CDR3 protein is CASSPTGDEAFF. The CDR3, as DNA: TGTGCCAGCTCACCGACAGGGGATGAAGCTTTCTTT.